Following are 10 T cell receptor beta chains from one sample sequenced in a study of blood T cell repertoires in COVID-19. Clones were read by immunoSEQ multiplex PCR, and TCRdb kept only the in-frame ones, dropping some. The sample yields over 150,000 clones, about 87% seen once. Sequencing was performed on peripheral blood. These receptors came from an older woman with COVID-19, enrolled during active disease.

The chain combines TRBV7-3 with TRBJ1-1; D gene unclear. CDR1 is SGHTA, CDR2 FQGTGA, per germline. V lost 3 bases and J lost 2, with 10 bases in between. The CDR3 is 14 amino acids. The CDR3 coding sequence is TGTGCCAGCAGCTTCGCCGGAGTAAACACTGAAGCTTTCTTT. It codes for CASSFAGVNTEAFF.

This chain joins TRBV9 and TRBJ1-2; D ambiguous. This CDR3 has 15 amino acids. With 0 bases removed from V and 4 bases from J, the gap between germline ends came to 13 bases. The germline V gene has CDR1 SGDLS and CDR2 YYNGEE. This chain's CDR3 is CASSVDGVPTYGYTF. In DNA form, the CDR3 reads TGTGCCAGCAGCGTAGACGGAGTCCCCACCTATGGCTACACCTTC.

The rearrangement links TRBV6-5 to TRBJ1-2, with D perhaps matching TRBD1 (6 bases). Germline V gene lookup returns CDR1 MNHEY and CDR2 SVGAGI. The CDR3 consists of 13 residues. V lost 4 bases to trimming and J lost 7 bases, with 13 bases between them. The DNA of the CDR3 is TGTGCCAGCAGTTGGGAGGGGGGGTCTGGCTACACCTTC. Its translation is CASSWEGGSGYTF.

The gene calls are TRBV2 and TRBJ2-7; 7 nucleotides align to TRBD1. V trimming: 4 bases; J trimming: 6 bases; junction bases outside the gene matches: 6. CDR1 is SNHLY, CDR2 FYNNEI, per germline. This CDR3 is 13 amino acids long. The CDR3 spells CASSGQGIAEQYF. The CDR3 DNA reads TGTGCCAGCAGTGGACAGGGAATCGCCGAGCAGTACTTC.

The genes are TRBV29-1 and TRBJ1-1; D is perhaps TRBD1 (5 bases). This CDR3 region has 14 residues. CDR1 is SQVTM and CDR2 is ANQGSEA in the germline V gene. V lost 5 bases to trimming and J lost 4 bases, with 17 bases between them. CDR3 bases: TGCAGCGTTCAACTACAGGACATCCCCACTGAAGCTTTCTTT. Its protein is CSVQLQDIPTEAFF.

The chain has TRBV6-6 and TRBJ2-2, with D possibly being TRBD1 (5 bases). Between the trimmed V and J ends, which lost 10 bases and 2 bases, there was a span of 14 bases. Looked up from germline, CDR1 is MNHNY and CDR2 is SVGAGI (reference sequence). The CDR3 has 14 residues. The CDR3: CATRKTENTGELFF. The CDR3 DNA reads TGTGCCACCCGTAAGACAGAAAACACCGGGGAGCTGTTTTTT.

This chain uses TRBV5-1 with TRBJ2-2; D gene ambiguous. From germline, CDR1 is SGHRS and CDR2 YFSETQ. V lost 0 bases and J lost 1, with 4 bases in between. The CDR3 totals 14 residues. CDR3 coding DNA: TGCGCCAGCAGCTTGGCCAAGAACACCGGGGAGCTGTTTTTT. This encodes CASSLAKNTGELFF.

The chain combines TRBV3-1 (or the pseudogene TRBV3-2) with TRBJ1-1; D not certain. The CDR3 contains 14 residues. V lost 4 bases, J lost 1 base, and 10 bases lay in between. Germline V gene lookup returns CDR1 LGHDT and CDR2 YNNKEL (reference sequence). The CDR3 loop reads CASSPNTGNTEAFF. The CDR3 nucleotides read TGTGCCAGCAGCCCTAATACGGGGAACACTGAAGCTTTCTTT.

Of note for this clone: The junction departs from germline at one end; a sequencing error may be responsible. The rearrangement links TRBV7-7 to TRBJ2-3; D is ambiguous. CDR1 and CDR2 from the germline V gene are SSHAT and FNYEAQ (reference sequence). There are 15 residues in the CDR3. CDR3 protein: CASSKSPRGTDTQYF. The CDR3 DNA sequence: TGTGCTAGCAGCAAGAGCCCCCGGGGCACAGATACGCAGTATTTT.

The CDR3 nucleotides are TGTGCCAGCAGACCGGGACAGGGGGCTGAAAAACTGTTTTTT. Translation: CASRPGQGAEKLFF. V gene TRBV6-5 combines with J gene TRBJ1-4; TRBD1 matches 12 bases. Unmatched junction bases numbered 3, after V lost 6 bases and J lost 7 bases. Germline V CDR1 and CDR2: MNHEY, SVGAGI. The CDR3 loop spans 14 amino acids.